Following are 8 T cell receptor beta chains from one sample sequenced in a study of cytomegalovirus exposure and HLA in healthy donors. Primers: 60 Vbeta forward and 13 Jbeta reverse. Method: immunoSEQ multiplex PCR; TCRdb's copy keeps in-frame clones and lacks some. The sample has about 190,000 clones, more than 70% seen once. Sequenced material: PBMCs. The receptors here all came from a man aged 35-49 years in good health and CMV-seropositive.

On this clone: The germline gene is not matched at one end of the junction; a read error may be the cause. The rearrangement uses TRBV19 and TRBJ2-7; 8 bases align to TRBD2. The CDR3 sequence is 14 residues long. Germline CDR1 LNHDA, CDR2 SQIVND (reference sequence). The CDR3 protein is CASSGRAAENEQCF. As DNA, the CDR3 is TGTGCCAGTAGCGGGAGGGCCGCGGAGAACGAGCAGTGCTTC.

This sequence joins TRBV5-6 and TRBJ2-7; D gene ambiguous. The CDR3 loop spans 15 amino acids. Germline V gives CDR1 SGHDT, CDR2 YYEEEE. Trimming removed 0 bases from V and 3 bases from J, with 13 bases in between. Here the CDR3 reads CASSLAPGSGYEQYF. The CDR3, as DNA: TGTGCCAGCAGCTTGGCCCCCGGGTCCGGCTACGAGCAGTACTTC.

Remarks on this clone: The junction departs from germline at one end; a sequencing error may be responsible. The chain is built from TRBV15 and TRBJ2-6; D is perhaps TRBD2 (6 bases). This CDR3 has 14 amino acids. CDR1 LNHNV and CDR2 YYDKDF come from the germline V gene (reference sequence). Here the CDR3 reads CATTWGTGANGLTF. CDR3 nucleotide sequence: TGTGCCACCACTTGGGGGACTGGGGCCAACGGCCTGACTTTC.

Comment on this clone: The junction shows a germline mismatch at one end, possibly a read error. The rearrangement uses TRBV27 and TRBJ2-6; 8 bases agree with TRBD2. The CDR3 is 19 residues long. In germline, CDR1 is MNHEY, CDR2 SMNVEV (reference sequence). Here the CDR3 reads CASSLSYGGGSSGANGLTF. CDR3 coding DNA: TGTGCCAGCAGTTTATCGTACGGGGGGGGAAGCTCTGGGGCCAACGGCCTGACTTTC.

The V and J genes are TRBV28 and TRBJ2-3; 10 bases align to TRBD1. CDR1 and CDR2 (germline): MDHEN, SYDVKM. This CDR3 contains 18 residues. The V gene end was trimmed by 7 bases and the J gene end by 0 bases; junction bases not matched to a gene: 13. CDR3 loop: CASTPSGTGAGSTDTQYF. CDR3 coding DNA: TGTGCCAGCACCCCATCCGGGACAGGGGCCGGAAGCACAGATACGCAGTATTTT.

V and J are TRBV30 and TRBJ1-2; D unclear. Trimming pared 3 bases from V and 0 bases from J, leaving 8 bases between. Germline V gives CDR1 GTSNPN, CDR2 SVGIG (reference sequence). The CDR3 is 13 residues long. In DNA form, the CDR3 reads TGTGCCTGGAGAGTGGAGGCTAACTATGGCTACACCTTC. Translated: CAWRVEANYGYTF.

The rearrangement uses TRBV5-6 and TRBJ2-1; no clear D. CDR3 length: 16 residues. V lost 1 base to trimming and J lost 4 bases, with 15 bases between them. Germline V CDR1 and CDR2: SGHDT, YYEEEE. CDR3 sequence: CASSLRRQVEYNEQFF. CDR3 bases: TGTGCCAGCAGCTTGAGACGGCAGGTCGAGTACAATGAGCAGTTCTTC.

CDR3 DNA sequence: TGTGCCAGCAGCTTCCGGGACAGGGCCTCCTACGAGCAGTACTTC. This codes for CASSFRDRASYEQYF. The rearrangement joins TRBV7-8 to TRBJ2-5; 9 nucleotides match TRBD1. The assigned J gene may be wrong: the sequence end matches TRBJ2-7 better. The CDR3 has 15 residues. Germline CDR1 and CDR2: SGHVS and FQNEAQ.